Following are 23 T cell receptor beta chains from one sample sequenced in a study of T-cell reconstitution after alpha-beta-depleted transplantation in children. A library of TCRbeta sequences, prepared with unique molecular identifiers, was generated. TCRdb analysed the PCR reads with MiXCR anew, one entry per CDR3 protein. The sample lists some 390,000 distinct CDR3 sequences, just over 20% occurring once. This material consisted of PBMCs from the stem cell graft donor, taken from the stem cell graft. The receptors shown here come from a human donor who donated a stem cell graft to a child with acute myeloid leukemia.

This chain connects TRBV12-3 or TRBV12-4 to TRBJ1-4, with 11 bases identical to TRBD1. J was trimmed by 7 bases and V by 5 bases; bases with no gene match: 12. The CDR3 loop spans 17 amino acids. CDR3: CASSPGQGVEGGEKLFF. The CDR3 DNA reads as TGTGCCAGCAGTCCGGGACAGGGGGTCGAGGGTGGTGAAAAACTGTTTTTT.

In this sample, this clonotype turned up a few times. CDR3 sequence (DNA): TGCGCCAGCGGGGACAGGGTCGGGTCCTACAATGAGCAGTTCTTC. It yields the protein CASGDRVGSYNEQFF. This chain connects TRBV4-3 to TRBJ2-1; 9 nucleotides align to TRBD1. The V gene end was trimmed by 8 bases and the J gene end by 1 base; junction bases not matched to a gene: 6. The CDR3 runs 15 residues. Germline V gene lookup returns CDR1 LGHNA and CDR2 YSLEER.

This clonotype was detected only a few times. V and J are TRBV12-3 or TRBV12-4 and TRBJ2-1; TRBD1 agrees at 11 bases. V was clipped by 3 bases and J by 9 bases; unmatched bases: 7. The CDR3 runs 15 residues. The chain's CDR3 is CASSLGQGEVGEQFF. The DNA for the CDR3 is TGTGCCAGCAGTTTGGGACAGGGGGAAGTAGGTGAGCAGTTCTTC.

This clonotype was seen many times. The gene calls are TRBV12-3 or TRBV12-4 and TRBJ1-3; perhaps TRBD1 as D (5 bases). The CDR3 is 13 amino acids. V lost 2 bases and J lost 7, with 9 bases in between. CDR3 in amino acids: CASSLNRGNTIYF. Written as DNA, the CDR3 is TGTGCCAGCAGTTTAAACCGGGGGAACACCATATATTTT.

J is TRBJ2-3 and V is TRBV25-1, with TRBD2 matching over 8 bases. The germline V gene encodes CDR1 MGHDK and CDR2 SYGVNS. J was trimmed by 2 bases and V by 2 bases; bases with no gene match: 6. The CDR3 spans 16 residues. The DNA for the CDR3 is TGTGCCAGCAGTGAACTGAGCGGGAGAGTCACAGATACGCAGTATTTT. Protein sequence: CASSELSGRVTDTQYF. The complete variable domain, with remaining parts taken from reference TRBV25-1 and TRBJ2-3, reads EADIYQTPRYLVIGTGKKITLECSQTMGHDKMYWYQQDPGMELHLIHYSYGVNSTEKGDLSSESTVSRIRTEHFPLTLESARPSHTSQYLCASSELSGRVTDTQYFGPGTRLTVL.

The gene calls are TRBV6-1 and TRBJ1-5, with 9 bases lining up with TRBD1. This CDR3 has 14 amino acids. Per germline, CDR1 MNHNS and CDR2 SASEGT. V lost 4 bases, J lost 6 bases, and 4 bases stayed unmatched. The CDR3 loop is CASSGDRDFQPQHF. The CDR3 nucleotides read TGTGCCAGCAGTGGGGACAGGGACTTTCAGCCCCAGCATTTT.

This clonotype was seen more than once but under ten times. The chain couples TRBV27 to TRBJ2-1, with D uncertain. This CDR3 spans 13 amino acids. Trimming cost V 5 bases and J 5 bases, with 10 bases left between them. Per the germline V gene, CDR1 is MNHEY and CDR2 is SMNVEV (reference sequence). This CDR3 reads CASSQGTNNEQFF. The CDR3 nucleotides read TGTGCCAGCAGTCAAGGCACGAACAATGAGCAGTTCTTC.

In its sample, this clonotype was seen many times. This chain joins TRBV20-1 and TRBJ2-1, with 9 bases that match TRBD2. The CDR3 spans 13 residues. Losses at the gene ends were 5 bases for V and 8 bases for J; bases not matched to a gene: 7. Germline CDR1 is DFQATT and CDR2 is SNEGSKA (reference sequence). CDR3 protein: CSALAGRTHEQFF. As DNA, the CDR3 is TGCAGTGCTCTAGCGGGAAGGACCCATGAGCAGTTCTTC.

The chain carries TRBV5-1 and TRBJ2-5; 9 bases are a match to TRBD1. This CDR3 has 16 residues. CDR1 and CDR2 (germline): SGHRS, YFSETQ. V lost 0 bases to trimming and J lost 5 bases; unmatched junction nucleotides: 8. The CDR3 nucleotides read TGCGCCAGCAGCTTGGCCGGGACAGGGAATAGGGAGACCCAGTACTTC. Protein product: CASSLAGTGNRETQYF.

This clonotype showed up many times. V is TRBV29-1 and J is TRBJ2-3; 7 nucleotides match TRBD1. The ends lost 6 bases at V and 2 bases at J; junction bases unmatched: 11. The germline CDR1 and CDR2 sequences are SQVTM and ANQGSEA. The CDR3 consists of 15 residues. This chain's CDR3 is CSVQTGWFPTDTQYF. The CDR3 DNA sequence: TGCAGCGTCCAGACAGGGTGGTTTCCCACAGATACGCAGTATTTT.

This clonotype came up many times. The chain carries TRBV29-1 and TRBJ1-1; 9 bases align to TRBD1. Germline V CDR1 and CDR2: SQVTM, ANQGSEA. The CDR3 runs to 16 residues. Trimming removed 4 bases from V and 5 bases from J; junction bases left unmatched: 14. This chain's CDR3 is CSVGRDRDMFLTEAFF. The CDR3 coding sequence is TGCAGCGTTGGCCGGGACAGGGATATGTTCTTGACTGAAGCTTTCTTT.

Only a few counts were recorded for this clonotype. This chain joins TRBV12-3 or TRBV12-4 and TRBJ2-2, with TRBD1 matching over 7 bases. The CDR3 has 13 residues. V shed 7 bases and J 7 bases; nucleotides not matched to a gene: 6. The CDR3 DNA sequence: TGTGCCAGCACCGTCTCAGGGGGCGGGGAGCTGTTTTTT. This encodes CASTVSGGGELFF.

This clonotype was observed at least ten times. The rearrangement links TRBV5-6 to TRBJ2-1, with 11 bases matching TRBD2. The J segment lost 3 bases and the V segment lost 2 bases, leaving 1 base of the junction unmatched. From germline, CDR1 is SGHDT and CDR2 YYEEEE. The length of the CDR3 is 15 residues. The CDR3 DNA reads TGTGCCAGCAGCTTCGGGACTAGCGGCTACAATGAGCAGTTCTTC. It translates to CASSFGTSGYNEQFF.

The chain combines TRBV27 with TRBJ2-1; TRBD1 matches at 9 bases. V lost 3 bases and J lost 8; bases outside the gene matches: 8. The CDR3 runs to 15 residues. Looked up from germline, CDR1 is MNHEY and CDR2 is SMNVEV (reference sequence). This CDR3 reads CASSFGTGLDYEQFF. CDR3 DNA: TGTGCCAGCAGTTTCGGGACAGGGCTCGACTATGAGCAGTTCTTC.

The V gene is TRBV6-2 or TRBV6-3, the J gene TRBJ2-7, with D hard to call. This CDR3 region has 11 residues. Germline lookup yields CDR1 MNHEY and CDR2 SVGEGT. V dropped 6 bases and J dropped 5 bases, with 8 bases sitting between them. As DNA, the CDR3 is TGTGCCAGCAGGACCTCGCACGAGCAGTACTTC. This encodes CASRTSHEQYF.

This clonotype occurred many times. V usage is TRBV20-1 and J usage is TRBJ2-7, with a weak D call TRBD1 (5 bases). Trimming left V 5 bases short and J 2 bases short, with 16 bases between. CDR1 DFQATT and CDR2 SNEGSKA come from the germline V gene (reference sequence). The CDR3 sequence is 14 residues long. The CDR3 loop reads CSAPAGKGTYEQYF. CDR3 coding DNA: TGCAGTGCTCCTGCAGGGAAAGGGACCTACGAGCAGTACTTC.

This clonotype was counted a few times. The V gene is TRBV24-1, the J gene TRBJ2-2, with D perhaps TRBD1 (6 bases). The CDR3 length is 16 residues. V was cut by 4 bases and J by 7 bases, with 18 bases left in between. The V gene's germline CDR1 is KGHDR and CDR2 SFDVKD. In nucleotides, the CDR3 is TGTGCCACCAGTGACCCACAGGGTGCGGCCCGCGGGGAGCTGTTTTTT. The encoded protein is CATSDPQGAARGELFF.

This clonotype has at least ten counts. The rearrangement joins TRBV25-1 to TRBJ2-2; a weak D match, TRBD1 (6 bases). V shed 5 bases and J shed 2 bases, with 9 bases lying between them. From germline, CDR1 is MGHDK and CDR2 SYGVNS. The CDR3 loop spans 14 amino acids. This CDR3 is CASSRTANTGELFF. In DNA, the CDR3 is TGTGCCAGCAGTCGGACAGCTAACACCGGGGAGCTGTTTTTT.

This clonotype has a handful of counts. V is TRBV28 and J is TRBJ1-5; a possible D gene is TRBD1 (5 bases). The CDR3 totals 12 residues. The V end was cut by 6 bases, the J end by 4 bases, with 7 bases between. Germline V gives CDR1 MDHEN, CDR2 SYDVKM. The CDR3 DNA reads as TGTGCCAGCAGGACAGCTAATCAGCCCCAGCATTTT. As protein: CASRTANQPQHF.

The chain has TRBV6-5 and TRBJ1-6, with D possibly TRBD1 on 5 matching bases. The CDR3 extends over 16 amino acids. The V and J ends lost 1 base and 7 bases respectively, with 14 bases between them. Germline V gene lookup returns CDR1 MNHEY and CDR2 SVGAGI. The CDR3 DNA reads TGTGCCAGCAGTTACTTCACCTCGGGGGGAAATTCACCCCTCCACTTT. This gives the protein CASSYFTSGGNSPLHF.

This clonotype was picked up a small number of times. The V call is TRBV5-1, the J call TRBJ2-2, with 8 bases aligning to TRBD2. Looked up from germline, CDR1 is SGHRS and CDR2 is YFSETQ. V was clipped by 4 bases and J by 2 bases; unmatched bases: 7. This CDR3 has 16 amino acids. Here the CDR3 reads CASSPTGTSNTGELFF. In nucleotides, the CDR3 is TGCGCCAGCAGCCCCACCGGGACTAGTAACACCGGGGAGCTGTTTTTT.

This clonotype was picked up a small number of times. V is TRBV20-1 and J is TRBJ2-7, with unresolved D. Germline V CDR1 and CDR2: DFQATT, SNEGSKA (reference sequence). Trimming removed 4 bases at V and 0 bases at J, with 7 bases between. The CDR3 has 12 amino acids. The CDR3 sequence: CSAIGGSYEQYF. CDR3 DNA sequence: TGCAGTGCTATCGGCGGCTCCTACGAGCAGTACTTC.

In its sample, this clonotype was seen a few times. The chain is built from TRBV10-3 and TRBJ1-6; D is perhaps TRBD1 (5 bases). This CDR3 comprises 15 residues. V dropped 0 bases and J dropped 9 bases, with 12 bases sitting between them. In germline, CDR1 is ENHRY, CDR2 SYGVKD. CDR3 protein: CAISESQGGGSPLHF. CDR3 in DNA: TGTGCCATCAGTGAGTCGCAGGGAGGCGGTTCACCCCTCCACTTT.